This T cell receptor (beta chain) was sequenced during a study of OX40 agonist ivuxolimab in advanced cancers. Study-level background: As their treatment, patients were administered ivuxolimab, an agonistic anti-OX40 (CD134) antibody. Study conclusions and caveats: At doses 0.1 to 3.0 mg/kg, CD4+ and CD8+ clones expanded. Determination of antigen specificity was not performed for the expanded peripheral T cells. In CD8+ T cells, expanded clones were on average more numerous than in CD4+.

With regard to this clone: The antigen is unknown.

Germline assignment: CDR1 SGDLS and CDR2 YYNGEE. CDR3 size: 14 residues. The V and J ends lost 2 bases and 6 bases, in that order; junction bases with no gene match: 5. Libraries were prepared by immunoSEQ multiplex PCR; TCRdb keeps only in-frame clonotypes and omits some of them. This table holds about 89,000 clones, roughly 84% found once. The chain has TRBV9 and TRBJ2-3, with TRBD2 identical over 8 bases. Sequencing used CD4+ or CD8+ T cells sorted from blood, obtained in a trial of the OX40 agonist ivuxolimab. The receptor's source is an adult with an advanced solid tumor such as melanoma, head and neck, liver or kidney cancer. The CDR3 spells CASSVGGTRDTQYF. CDR3 bases: TGTGCCAGCAGCGTCGGGGGGACTAGGGATACGCAGTATTTT.